A single T cell receptor (beta chain) is shown here with its context. Its antigen is unidentified. The sample comes from a study of T cells in localized non-small cell lung cancer. General study points: Uninvolved adjacent lung showed the highest T cell clonality, exceeding tumor. Sequencing involved a lone tumor region, leaving heterogeneity possible. The study detected a median approximately 50 of the top 100 tumor clones in adjacent lung.

Sequencing was performed with immunoSEQ multiplex PCR; in TCRdb, only in-frame clones are kept and a portion is missing. The sample includes thousands of clones, around 26% of them seen just once. CDR1 MDHEN and CDR2 SYDVKM come from the germline V gene. The V end lost 4 bases, the J end lost 2 bases, and 15 bases lay between the germline ends. This CDR3 contains 15 residues. Specimen: lung tumor tissue, collected before any cancer treatment. The gene calls are TRBV28 and TRBJ2-7; maybe TRBD2 (6 bases). The clonotype originates from a female donor of 60 years or more with stage I lung adenocarcinoma. CDR3: CASSSISGSAYEQYF. As DNA, the CDR3 is TGTGCCAGCAGTTCGATTAGCGGAAGCGCCTACGAGCAGTACTTC.